The 13 T cell receptor beta chains in this list originate from one sample, sequenced in a study of blood T cell repertoires in COVID-19. Repertoires were generated with immunoSEQ multiplex PCR, while TCRdb's copy carries only in-frame clones and drops some. In the table there are more than 45,000 clones, over 75% of which are singletons. Source material: peripheral blood. These receptors all come from a woman aged 55-70 years with acute or convalescent COVID-19.

The sample holds one count of this clone. V and J are TRBV15 and TRBJ1-2; 8 bases fit TRBD1. This CDR3 is 17 amino acids long. Germline V gene lookup returns CDR1 LNHNV and CDR2 YYDKDF (reference sequence). The V gene end was trimmed by 0 bases and the J gene end by 4 bases; junction bases not matched to a gene: 10. CDR3 residues: CATSRDHRGALTYGYTF. The CDR3 DNA follows: TGTGCCACCAGCAGAGACCACAGGGGGGCTCTGACCTATGGCTACACCTTC.

The chain is built from TRBV11-2 and TRBJ2-7; 9 bases match TRBD2. After removal of 4 bases from V and 3 bases from J, the junction contained 4 bases not matched to a gene. Germline V gives CDR1 SGHAT, CDR2 FQNNGV. The CDR3 extends over 14 amino acids. CDR3: CASSWGLADYEQYF. The DNA of the CDR3 is TGTGCCAGCAGCTGGGGACTAGCAGACTACGAGCAGTACTTC.

This sequence joins TRBV9 and TRBJ2-6; TRBD1 aligns across 9 bases. Per germline, CDR1 SGDLS and CDR2 YYNGEE. Trimming removed 0 bases from V and 0 bases from J; junction bases left unmatched: 7. The CDR3 spans 19 residues. The CDR3 here is CASSVEPGTGNSGANVLTF. CDR3 in DNA: TGTGCCAGCAGCGTAGAACCTGGGACAGGGAACTCTGGGGCCAACGTCCTGACTTTC.

This clone was counted a single time. The rearrangement uses TRBV5-4 and TRBJ2-7, with D possibly matching TRBD2 (6 bases). The CDR3 covers 14 residues. Germline lookup yields CDR1 SGHNT and CDR2 YYREEE (reference sequence). Trimming removed 2 bases at V and 11 bases at J, with 20 bases between. CDR3 in DNA: TGTGCCAGCAGCTTCGAGAGACTAGAGGACATTGAGTACTTC. Protein product: CASSFERLEDIEYF.

J is TRBJ2-7 and V is TRBV27; TRBD2 agrees at 10 bases. CDR3 length: 16 amino acids. Per the germline V gene, CDR1 is MNHEY and CDR2 is SMNVEV (reference sequence). Germline trimming cut 0 bases from V and 2 bases from J; bases unmatched to any gene: 4. CDR3 coding DNA: TGTGCCAGCAGTTTATCGGGACTAGCGTATACCTACGAGCAGTACTTC. Translating it yields CASSLSGLAYTYEQYF.

The chain couples TRBV21-1 to TRBJ2-3; the table's D call of TRBD2 was not tested on the DNA. TRBV21-1 is a pseudogene segment. This CDR3 has 16 residues. CDR3 DNA sequence: TGTGCCAGCAGCAAAGGAGTGGGACTGATCACAGATACGCAGTATTTT. Translation gives CASSKGVGLITDTQYF.

This clone was observed a few times. The chain combines TRBV6-1 with TRBJ2-1; 8 bases line up with TRBD2. After removal of 7 bases from V and 10 bases from J, the junction contained 9 bases not matched to a gene. Germline V gene lookup returns CDR1 MNHNS and CDR2 SASEGT. This CDR3 region has 13 residues. CDR3 sequence reads: CASNPRGDGEQFF. The CDR3 DNA reads as TGTGCCAGCAACCCGCGGGGGGACGGGGAGCAGTTCTTC.

The rearrangement uses TRBV4-3 and TRBJ1-4; no firm D call. There are 13 residues in the CDR3. Per the germline V gene, CDR1 is LGHNA and CDR2 is YSLEER. The germline V and J ends were trimmed by 3 bases and 6 bases, with 8 bases remaining between them. The CDR3 loop reads CASSHNIDEKLFF. In DNA, the CDR3 is TGCGCCAGCAGCCATAACATCGATGAAAAACTGTTTTTT.

The CDR3 region is CASSTTGGNQPQHF. The CDR3 DNA reads TGTGCCAGTAGTACCACAGGGGGCAATCAGCCCCAGCATTTT. The chain couples TRBV19 to TRBJ1-5, with TRBD1 matching 7 bases. Germline V CDR1 and CDR2: LNHDA, SQIVND (reference sequence). This CDR3 is 14 amino acids long. The trim removed 4 bases at V and 2 bases at J, leaving 2 bases unmatched.

The V gene is TRBV30, the J gene TRBJ1-3; a possible D gene is TRBD1 (6 bases). CDR1 GTSNPN and CDR2 SVGIG come from the germline V gene (reference sequence). V was shortened by 2 bases and J by 4 bases, with 15 bases between the two germline ends. There are 15 residues in the CDR3. The DNA of the CDR3 is TGTGCCTGGAGTAATGACAGGTCGGGAGGAAACACCATATATTTT. Protein sequence: CAWSNDRSGGNTIYF. The full variable domain, its missing parts supplied by reference TRBV30 and TRBJ1-3, is SQTIHQWPATLVQPVGSPLSLECTVEGTSNPNLYWYRQAAGRGLQLLFYSVGIGQISSEVPQNLSASRPQDRQFILSSKKLLLSDSGFYLCAWSNDRSGGNTIYFGEGSWLTVV.

The V call is TRBV7-8, the J call TRBJ2-2; no firm D call. CDR3 length: 15 amino acids. V was clipped by 4 bases and J by 3 bases, with 12 bases between them. Germline lookup yields CDR1 SGHVS and CDR2 FQNEAQ. CDR3 residues: CASSSRVYDTGELFF. As DNA, the CDR3 is TGTGCCAGCAGCTCTCGGGTGTACGACACCGGGGAGCTGTTTTTT.

In regard to this clone: Other DNA sequences within the sample encode an identical CDR3. The chain has TRBV7-9 and TRBJ2-7; D possibly corresponds to TRBD2 (5 bases). The CDR3 consists of 13 residues. CDR1 is SEHNR and CDR2 is FQNEAQ in the germline V gene (reference sequence). Trimming shortened V by 1 base and J by 6 bases, and 10 bases separated the two germline ends. The CDR3 DNA sequence: TGTGCCAGCAGCTTAGGACCCGGAGGCGAGCAGTACTTC. It encodes CASSLGPGGEQYF. The variable domain in full, completed from reference TRBV7-9 and TRBJ2-7, reads DTGVSQNPRHKITKRGQNVTFRCDPISEHNRLYWYRQTLGQGPEFLTYFQNEAQLEKSRLLSDRFSAERPKGSFSTLEIQRTEQGDSAMYLCASSLGPGGEQYFGPGTRLTVT.

This rearrangement joins TRBV25-1 to TRBJ1-2, with TRBD1 matching 7 bases. The CDR3 consists of 12 residues. In germline, CDR1 is MGHDK, CDR2 SYGVNS. The junction had 5 bases not matched to a gene; V was cut back by 6 bases and J by 7 bases. The CDR3 spells CASSQGEVGYTF. In nucleotides, the CDR3 is TGTGCCAGCAGCCAGGGGGAGGTTGGCTACACCTTC.